This paragraph covers one T cell receptor (beta chain) sequence. Its antigen is unidentified. This entry comes from a study of cytomegalovirus exposure and HLA in healthy donors. Study-wide context: A prior study identified approximately 110 million unique TCR beta sequences from about 200 million T cells.

Study-wide results and limits: In vitro work confirmed that a few CMV-associated chains recognize CMV antigens. Later on, an analysis found that several of the most significant clusters appeared to be linked to common viral pathogens, which included parvovirus B19.

Primers for the PCR totalled 60 Vbeta and 13 Jbeta. In the study's own analysis: Later, an analysis found about 77 million unique TCR beta chains, and around 12 million of these were shared. TCRdb keeps only in-frame clones here, not all; method: immunoSEQ multiplex PCR. Clone size and V and J calls were adopted from that table, with D and trimming inferred from the DNA. This sample has 150,000 to 180,000 clones, with around 79% found just once. Unmatched junction bases numbered 7, after V lost 5 bases and J lost 7 bases. The CDR3 loop spans 14 amino acids. The germline CDR1 and CDR2 sequences are MNHEY and SMNVEV (reference sequence).

The sequence was collected from a man aged 30 to 39 in good health and CMV-seropositive. The sequenced sample consisted of PBMCs. The chain recombines TRBV27 with TRBJ1-5, with 8 bases matching TRBD1. Here the CDR3 DNA reads TGTGCCAGCAGTAAGCAGGGGGCCGAACAGCCCCAGCATTTT. Translating gives CASSKQGAEQPQHF.